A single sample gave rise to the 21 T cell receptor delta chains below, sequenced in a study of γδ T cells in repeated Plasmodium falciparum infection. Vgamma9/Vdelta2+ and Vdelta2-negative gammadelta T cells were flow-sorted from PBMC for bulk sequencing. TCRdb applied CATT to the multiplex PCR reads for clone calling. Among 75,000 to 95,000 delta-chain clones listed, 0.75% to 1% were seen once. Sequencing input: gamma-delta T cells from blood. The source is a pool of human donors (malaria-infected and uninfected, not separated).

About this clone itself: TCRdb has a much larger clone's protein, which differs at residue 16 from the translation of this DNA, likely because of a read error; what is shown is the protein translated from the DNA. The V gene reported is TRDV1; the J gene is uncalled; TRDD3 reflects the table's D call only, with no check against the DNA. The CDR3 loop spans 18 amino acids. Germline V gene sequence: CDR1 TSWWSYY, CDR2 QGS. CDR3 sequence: CALGERVVTGWDTRQKFF. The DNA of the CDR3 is TGTGCTCTTGGGGAACGGGTAGTAACCGGGTGGGACACCCGACAGAAGTTTTTC.

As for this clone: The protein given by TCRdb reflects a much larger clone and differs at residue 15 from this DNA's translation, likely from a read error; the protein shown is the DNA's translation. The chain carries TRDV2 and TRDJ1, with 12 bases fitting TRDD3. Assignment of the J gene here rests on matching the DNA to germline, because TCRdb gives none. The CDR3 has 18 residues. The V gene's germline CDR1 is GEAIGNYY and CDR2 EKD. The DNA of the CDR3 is TGTGCCTGTGACACGATTACTGGGGGATACTCGTCCACCGATGAACTCATCTTT. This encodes CACDTITGGYSSTDELIF.

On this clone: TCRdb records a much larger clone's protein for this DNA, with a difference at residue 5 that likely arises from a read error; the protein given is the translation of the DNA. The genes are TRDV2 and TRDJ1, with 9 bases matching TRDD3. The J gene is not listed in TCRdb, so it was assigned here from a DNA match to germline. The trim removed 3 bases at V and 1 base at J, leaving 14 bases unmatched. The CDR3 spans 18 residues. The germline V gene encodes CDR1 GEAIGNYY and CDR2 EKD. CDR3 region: CACDPVVPGGSITDKLIF. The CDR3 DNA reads TGTGCCTGTGACCCCGTTGTACCTGGGGGATCCATCACCGATAAACTCATCTTT.

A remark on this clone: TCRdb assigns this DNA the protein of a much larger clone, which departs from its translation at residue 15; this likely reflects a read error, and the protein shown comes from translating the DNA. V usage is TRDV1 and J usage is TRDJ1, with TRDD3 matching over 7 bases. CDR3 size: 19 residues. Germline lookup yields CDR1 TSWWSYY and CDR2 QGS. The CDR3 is CALGGGVLRIRSYTEKLIF. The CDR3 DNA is TGTGCTCTTGGGGGGGGCGTCCTCAGGATACGCTCGTACACCGAGAAACTCATCTTT.

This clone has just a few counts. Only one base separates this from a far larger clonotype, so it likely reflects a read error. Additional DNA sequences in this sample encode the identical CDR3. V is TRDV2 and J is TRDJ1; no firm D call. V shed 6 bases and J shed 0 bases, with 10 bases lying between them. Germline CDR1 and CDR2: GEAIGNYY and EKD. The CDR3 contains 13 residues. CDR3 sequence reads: CACRPRDTDKLIF. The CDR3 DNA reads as TGTGCCTGTCGCCCTCGGGACACCGATAAACTCATCTTT.

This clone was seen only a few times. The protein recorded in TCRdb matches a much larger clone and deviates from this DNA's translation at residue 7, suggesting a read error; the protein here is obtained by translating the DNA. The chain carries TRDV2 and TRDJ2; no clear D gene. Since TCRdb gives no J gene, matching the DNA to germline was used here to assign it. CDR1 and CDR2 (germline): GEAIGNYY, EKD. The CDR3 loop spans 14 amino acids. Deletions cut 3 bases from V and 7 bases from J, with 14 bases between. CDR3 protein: CACDPIQRRAQLFF. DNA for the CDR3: TGTGCCTGTGACCCAATACAGAGAAGAGCACAACTCTTCTTT.

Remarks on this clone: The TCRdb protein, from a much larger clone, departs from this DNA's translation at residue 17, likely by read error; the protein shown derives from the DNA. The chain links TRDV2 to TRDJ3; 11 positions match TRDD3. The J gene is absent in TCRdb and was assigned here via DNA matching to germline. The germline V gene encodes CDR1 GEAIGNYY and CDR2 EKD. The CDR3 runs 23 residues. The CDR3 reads CACDTEGGGYASRSSWGTRQMFF. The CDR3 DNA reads TGTGCCTGTGACACCGAGGGTGGGGGATACGCATCCCGAAGCTCCTGGGGCACCCGACAGATGTTTTTC.

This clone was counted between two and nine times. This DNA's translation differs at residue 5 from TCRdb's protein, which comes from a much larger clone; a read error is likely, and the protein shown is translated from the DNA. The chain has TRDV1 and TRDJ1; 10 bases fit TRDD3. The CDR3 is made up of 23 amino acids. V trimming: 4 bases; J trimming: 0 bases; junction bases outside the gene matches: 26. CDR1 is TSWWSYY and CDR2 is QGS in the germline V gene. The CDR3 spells CALGARGFLHSILGDYDTDKLIF. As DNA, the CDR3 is TGTGCTCTTGGGGCTAGAGGCTTCCTACATTCGATACTGGGGGATTACGACACCGATAAACTCATCTTT.

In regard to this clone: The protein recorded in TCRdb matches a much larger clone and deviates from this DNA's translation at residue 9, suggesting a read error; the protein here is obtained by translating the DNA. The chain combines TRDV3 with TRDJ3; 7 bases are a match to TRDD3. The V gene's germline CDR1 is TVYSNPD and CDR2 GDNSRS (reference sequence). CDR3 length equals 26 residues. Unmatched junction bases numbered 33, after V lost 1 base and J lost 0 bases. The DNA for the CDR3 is TGTGCCTTTAATGATCTAACCCTCTACGAGACTACTGATGTGGGGGACAGCTCCTGGGACACCCGACAGATGTTTTTC. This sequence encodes CAFNDLTLYETTDVGDSSWDTRQMFF.

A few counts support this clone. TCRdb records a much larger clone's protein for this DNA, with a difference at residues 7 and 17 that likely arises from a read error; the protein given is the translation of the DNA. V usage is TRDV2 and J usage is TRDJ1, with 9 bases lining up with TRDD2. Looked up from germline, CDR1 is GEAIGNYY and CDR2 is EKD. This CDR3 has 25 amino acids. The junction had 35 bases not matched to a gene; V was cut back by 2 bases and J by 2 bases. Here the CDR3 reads CACDNRHTFLLSSRRGMEWTDKLIF. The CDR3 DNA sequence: TGTGCCTGTGACAACAGGCACACCTTCCTACTATCGTCCCGGCGGGGGATGGAGTGGACCGATAAACTCATCTTT.

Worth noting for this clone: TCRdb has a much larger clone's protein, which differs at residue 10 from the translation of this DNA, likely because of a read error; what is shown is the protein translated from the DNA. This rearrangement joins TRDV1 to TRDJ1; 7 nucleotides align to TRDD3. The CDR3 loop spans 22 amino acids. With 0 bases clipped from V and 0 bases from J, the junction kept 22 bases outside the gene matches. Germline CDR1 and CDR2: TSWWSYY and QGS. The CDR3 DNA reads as TGTGCTCTTGGGGAACTCAAGGTACCTATTGGGGATAAGCCCGGGGACACCGATAAACTCATCTTT. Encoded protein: CALGELKVPIGDKPGDTDKLIF.

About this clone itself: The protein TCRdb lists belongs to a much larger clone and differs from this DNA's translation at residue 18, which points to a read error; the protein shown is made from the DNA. The CDR3, as DNA: TGTGCTCTTGGAGGCCTGACTGACTGGGGGATACGCGTAACCGATAAACTCACCTTT. As protein: CALGGLTDWGIRVTDKLTF. V and J are TRDV1 and TRDJ1, with 13 nucleotides matching TRDD3. Germline V CDR1 and CDR2: TSWWSYY, QGS. This CDR3 contains 19 residues.

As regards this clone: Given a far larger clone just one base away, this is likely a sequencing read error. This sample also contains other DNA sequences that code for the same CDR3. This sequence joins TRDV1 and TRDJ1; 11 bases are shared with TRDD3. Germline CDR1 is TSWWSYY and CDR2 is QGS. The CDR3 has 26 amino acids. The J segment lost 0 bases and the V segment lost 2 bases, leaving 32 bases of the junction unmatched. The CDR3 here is CALGELRSYGGFPHWGILEYTDKLIF. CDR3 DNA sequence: TGTGCTCTTGGGGAATTACGCAGTTATGGTGGGTTCCCCCACTGGGGGATATTGGAGTACACCGATAAACTCATCTTT.

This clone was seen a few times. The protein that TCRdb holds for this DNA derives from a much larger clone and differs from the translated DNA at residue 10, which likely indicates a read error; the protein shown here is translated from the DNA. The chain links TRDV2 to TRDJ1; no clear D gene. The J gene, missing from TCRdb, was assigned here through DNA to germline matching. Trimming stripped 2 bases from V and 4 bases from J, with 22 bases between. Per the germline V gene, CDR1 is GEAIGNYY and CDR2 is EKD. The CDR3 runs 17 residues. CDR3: CACDKILPLARGDKLIF. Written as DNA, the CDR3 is TGTGCCTGTGACAAGATCCTGCCACTAGCCCGGGGCGATAAACTCATCTTT.

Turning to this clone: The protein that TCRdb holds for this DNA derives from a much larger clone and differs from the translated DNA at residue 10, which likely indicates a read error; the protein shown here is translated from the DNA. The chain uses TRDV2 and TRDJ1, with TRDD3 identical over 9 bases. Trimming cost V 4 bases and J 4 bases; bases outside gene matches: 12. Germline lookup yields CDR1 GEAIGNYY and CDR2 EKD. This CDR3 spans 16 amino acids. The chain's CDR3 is CACDGTGGRTYDKLIF. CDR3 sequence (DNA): TGTGCCTGTGATGGTACTGGGGGACGTACCTACGATAAACTCATCTTT.

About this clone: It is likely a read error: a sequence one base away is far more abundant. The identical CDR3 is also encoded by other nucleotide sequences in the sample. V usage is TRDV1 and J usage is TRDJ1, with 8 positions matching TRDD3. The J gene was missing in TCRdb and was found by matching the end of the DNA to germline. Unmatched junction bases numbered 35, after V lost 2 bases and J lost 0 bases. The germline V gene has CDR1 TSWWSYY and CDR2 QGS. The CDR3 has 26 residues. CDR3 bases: TGTGCTCTTGGGGAAGCTAAAGGTCTCCTGGGTACGCAGACGATACTGGGGGCTGTTAACACCGATAAACTCATCTTT. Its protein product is CALGEAKGLLGTQTILGAVNTDKLIF.

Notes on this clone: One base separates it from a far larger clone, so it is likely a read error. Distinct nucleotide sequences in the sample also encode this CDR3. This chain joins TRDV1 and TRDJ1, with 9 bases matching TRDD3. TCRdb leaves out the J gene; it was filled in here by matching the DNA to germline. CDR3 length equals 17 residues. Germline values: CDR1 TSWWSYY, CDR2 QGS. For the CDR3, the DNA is TGTGCCCTTGGGGAGCTACGTGCTGGGGGATTAAGATATAAACTCATCTTT. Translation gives CALGELRAGGLRYKLIF.

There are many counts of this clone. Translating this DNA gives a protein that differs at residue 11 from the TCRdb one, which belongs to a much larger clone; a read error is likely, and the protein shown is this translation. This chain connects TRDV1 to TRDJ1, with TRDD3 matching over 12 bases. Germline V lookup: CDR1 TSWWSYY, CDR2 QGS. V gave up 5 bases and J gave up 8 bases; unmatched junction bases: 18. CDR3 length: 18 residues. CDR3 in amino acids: CALGIQLGDTPHPPKLIF. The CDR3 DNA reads TGTGCTCTTGGGATCCAGCTGGGGGATACGCCTCATCCACCGAAACTCATCTTT.

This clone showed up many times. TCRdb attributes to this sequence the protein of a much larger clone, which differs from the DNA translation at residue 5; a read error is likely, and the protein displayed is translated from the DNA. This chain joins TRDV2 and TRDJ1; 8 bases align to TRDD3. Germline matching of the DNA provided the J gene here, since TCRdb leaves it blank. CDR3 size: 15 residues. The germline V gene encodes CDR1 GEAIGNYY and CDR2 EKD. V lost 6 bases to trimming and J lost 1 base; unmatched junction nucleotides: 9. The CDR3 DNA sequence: TGTGCCTGTAACCCGGGGGATATCGGCACCGATAAACTCATCTTT. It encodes CACNPGDIGTDKLIF.

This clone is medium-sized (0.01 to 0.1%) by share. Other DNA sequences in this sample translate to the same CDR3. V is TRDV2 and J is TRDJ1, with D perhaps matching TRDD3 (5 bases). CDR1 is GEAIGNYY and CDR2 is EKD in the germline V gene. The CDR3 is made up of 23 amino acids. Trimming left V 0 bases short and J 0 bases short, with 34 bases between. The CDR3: CACDTVGHGGDWNHKEYTDKLIF. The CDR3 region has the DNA TGTGCCTGTGACACCGTTGGCCACGGCGGGGACTGGAACCATAAGGAGTACACCGATAAACTCATCTTT.

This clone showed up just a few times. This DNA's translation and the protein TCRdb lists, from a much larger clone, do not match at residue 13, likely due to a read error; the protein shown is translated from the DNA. CDR3 region: CALGEPWAFLRGEGDKLIF. The CDR3, as DNA: TGTGCTCTTGGGGAACCTTGGGCCTTCCTACGGGGGGAGGGCGATAAACTCATCTTT. The chain recombines TRDV1 with TRDJ1, with TRDD2 matching over 9 bases. Since TCRdb gives no J gene, matching the DNA to germline was used here to assign it. Looked up from germline, CDR1 is TSWWSYY and CDR2 is QGS. The length of the CDR3 is 19 residues. With 1 base clipped from V and 4 bases from J, the junction kept 16 bases outside the gene matches.